These 25 T cell receptor beta chains were all obtained from the same sample, sequenced in a study of CD8 T cells in ankylosing spondylitis. Study-level results: Seemingly distinctive of ankylosing spondylitis blood was a TCR beta motif formed by eight highly homologous variants.

TCRdb passed the 5' RACE reads through MiXCR, listing each CDR3 protein once. Among roughly 450,000 distinct CDR3 sequences listed, 20% to 30% were seen once. Their antigens are not known. The sequenced sample consisted of blood, either unsorted or a sorted T cell fraction (not recorded which). The receptors originated from a male donor with ankylosing spondylitis.

V is TRBV5-5 and J is TRBJ2-5, with D perhaps TRBD1 or TRBD2 (6 bases each). V was pared by 0 bases and J by 5 bases, with 11 bases between. This CDR3 comprises 14 residues. Germline V gives CDR1 SGHKS, CDR2 YYEKEE (reference sequence). CDR3 sequence reads: CASSLVGGAETQYF. The CDR3 DNA sequence: TGTGCCAGCAGCTTGGTGGGGGGCGCCGAGACCCAGTACTTC.

This clonotype has only a few counts. The rearrangement uses TRBV5-1 and TRBJ2-3; 7 positions match TRBD1. This CDR3 has 14 residues. Trimming took 4 bases from V and 2 from J; bases not matched to a gene: 4. Per the germline V gene, CDR1 is SGHRS and CDR2 is YFSETQ. DNA of the CDR3: TGCGCCAGCAGCCAGGGACAGCCCACAGATACGCAGTATTTT. It is translated as CASSQGQPTDTQYF.

This clonotype was counted a few times. The V call is TRBV20-1, the J call TRBJ1-3; D is undetermined. The CDR3 contains 14 residues. CDR1 and CDR2 from the germline V gene are DFQATT and SNEGSKA (reference sequence). V lost 6 bases, J lost 2 bases, and 14 bases lay in between. The CDR3 nucleotides read TGCAGTGCCTCGATGGAGGGTGCTGGAAACACCATATATTTT. This codes for CSASMEGAGNTIYF.

CDR3 region: CSAYPPQGAETEAFF. The CDR3 nucleotides are TGCAGTGCTTATCCCCCCCAGGGGGCAGAGACTGAAGCTTTCTTT. The chain has TRBV20-1 and TRBJ1-1, with 8 nucleotides matching TRBD1. CDR3 length: 15 amino acids. V shed 5 bases, J shed 5 bases, and the junction held 13 bases outside the gene matches. The germline gives CDR1 DFQATT, CDR2 SNEGSKA (reference sequence).

This clonotype has only a few counts. The rearrangement links TRBV10-3 to TRBJ2-3; D remains unclear. Trimming removed 4 bases at V and 6 bases at J, with 11 bases between. In germline, CDR1 is ENHRY, CDR2 SYGVKD. CDR3 length: 13 residues. CDR3 nucleotides: TGTGCCATCAGTGTGCGGATTGGGGATACGCAGTATTTT. Protein: CAISVRIGDTQYF.

V is TRBV3-1 and J is TRBJ2-5; no firm D call. Between the trimmed V and J ends, which lost 2 bases and 7 bases, there was a span of 14 bases. The CDR3 totals 14 residues. Germline loops: CDR1 LGHDT, CDR2 YNNKEL (reference sequence). CDR3 coding DNA: TGTGCCAGCAGCCAAACCACAGTACCGGGGACCCAGTACTTC. This gives the protein CASSQTTVPGTQYF.

The chain couples TRBV5-4 to TRBJ2-7; 8 nucleotides match TRBD2. The CDR3 has 14 amino acids. V lost 3 bases to trimming and J lost 3 bases; unmatched junction nucleotides: 5. CDR1 SGHNT and CDR2 YYREEE come from the germline V gene (reference sequence). The CDR3 DNA reads as TGTGCCAGCAGCTGGAGCGGGGGTTACTACGAGCAGTACGTC. Protein: CASSWSGGYYEQYV.

The chain is built from TRBV7-2 and TRBJ2-1; D remains ambiguous. The germline V gene encodes CDR1 SGHTA and CDR2 FQGNSA. V was trimmed by 2 bases and J by 0 bases, leaving 20 bases between them. The CDR3 runs 19 residues. The DNA for the CDR3 is TGTGCCAGCAGCTTACCGGGCGGACGGCGCTTTGGCTCCTACAATGAGCAGTTCTTC. The encoded protein is CASSLPGGRRFGSYNEQFF. The whole variable domain, remainder taken from reference TRBV7-2 and TRBJ2-1, is GAGVSQSPSNKVTEKGKDVELRCDPISGHTALYWYRQSLGQGLEFLIYFQGNSAPDKSGLPSDRFSAERTGGSVSTLTIQRTQQEDSAVYLCASSLPGGRRFGSYNEQFFGPGTRLTVL.

This clonotype showed up just a few times. The V and J genes are TRBV29-1 and TRBJ2-3; 9 bases are a match to TRBD2. V was pared by 6 bases and J by 0 bases, with 7 bases of the junction left unmatched. In germline, CDR1 is SQVTM, CDR2 ANQGSEA. The CDR3 runs 15 residues. CDR3 nucleotide sequence: TGCAGCGTCCTCCTCGCGGGAGGGAGCACAGATACGCAGTATTTT. Its protein is CSVLLAGGSTDTQYF.

In its sample, this clonotype was seen a few times. The V gene is TRBV25-1, the J gene TRBJ2-7; 7 bases line up with TRBD1. The germline V gene has CDR1 MGHDK and CDR2 SYGVNS. The trim removed 5 bases at V and 0 bases at J, leaving 19 bases unmatched. The CDR3 totals 19 residues. Here the CDR3 reads CASSPQPGQSTESSYEQYF. The CDR3, as DNA: TGTGCCAGCAGTCCCCAGCCGGGACAGTCGACCGAAAGCTCCTACGAGCAGTACTTC.

This clonotype was found a few times. The V and J genes are TRBV7-9 and TRBJ1-1, with a tentative D call TRBD1 (5 bases). The germline V and J ends were trimmed by 3 bases and 4 bases, with 12 bases remaining between them. The CDR3 length is 14 residues. Germline CDR1 reads SEHNR; CDR2 reads FQNEAQ (reference sequence). The CDR3 DNA reads as TGTGCCAGCAGCTTTCAGGGCGCAGGCACTGAAGCTTTCTTT. This codes for CASSFQGAGTEAFF.

This clonotype was counted a few times. The J gene is TRBJ2-5, the V gene TRBV28; 12 bases align to TRBD2. The CDR3 totals 17 residues. The germline CDR1 and CDR2 sequences are MDHEN and SYDVKM. With V trimmed by 8 bases and J by 5 bases, 15 bases remained unmatched. Here the CDR3 reads CASSPMPSGRAEETQYF. For the CDR3, the DNA is TGTGCCAGCTCCCCCATGCCTAGCGGGAGGGCCGAGGAGACCCAGTACTTC. Full variable domain (missing parts from reference TRBV28 and TRBJ2-5): DVKVTQSSRYLVKRTGEKVFLECVQDMDHENMFWYRQDPGLGLRLIYFSYDVKMKEKGDIPEGYSVSREKKERFSLILESASTNQTSMYLCASSPMPSGRAEETQYFGPGTRLLVL.

This clonotype was counted ten times or more. J is TRBJ2-5 and V is TRBV6-1; TRBD2 aligns across 7 bases. The CDR3 extends over 14 amino acids. Germline CDR1 is MNHNS and CDR2 is SASEGT. The trim removed 7 bases at V and 5 bases at J, leaving 10 bases unmatched. CDR3 in DNA: TGTGCCAGCATCTCAGGGAGGGCCGGGGAGACCCAGTACTTC. Its translation is CASISGRAGETQYF.

This clonotype has only a few counts. J is TRBJ2-2 and V is TRBV14, with D possibly matching TRBD2 (5 bases). Germline V lookup: CDR1 SGHDN, CDR2 FVKESK. The V end lost 4 bases, the J end lost 3 bases, and 9 bases lay between the germline ends. This CDR3 region has 14 residues. In nucleotides, the CDR3 is TGTGCCAGCAGCCGTCGCGGGTACACCGGGGAGCTGTTTTTT. Its translation is CASSRRGYTGELFF. Complete variable domain (other parts from reference TRBV14 and TRBJ2-2): EAGVTQFPSHSVIEKGQTVTLRCDPISGHDNLYWYRRVMGKEIKFLLHFVKESKQDESGMPNNRFLAERTGGTYSTLKVQPAELEDSGVYFCASSRRGYTGELFFGEGSRLTVL.

This clonotype was seen a handful of times. J is TRBJ2-3 and V is TRBV3-1; no definite D call. Germline V gives CDR1 LGHDT, CDR2 YNNKEL (reference sequence). V lost 0 bases and J 2 bases, leaving 12 bases between the germline ends. The CDR3 runs 16 residues. The CDR3 sequence is CASSQDRTTDTDTQYF. The CDR3 DNA reads as TGTGCCAGCAGCCAAGATCGGACGACGGACACAGATACGCAGTATTTT.

In its sample, this clonotype was seen a few times. This chain uses TRBV5-1 with TRBJ2-5; 7 bases match TRBD1. The CDR3 covers 15 residues. Germline V gene sequence: CDR1 SGHRS, CDR2 YFSETQ. Germline trimming cut 3 bases from V and 5 bases from J; bases unmatched to any gene: 10. The CDR3 DNA reads as TGCGCCAGCAGCTCGGGACAGCCCAAAACGGAGACCCAGTACTTC. Translation: CASSSGQPKTETQYF.

V usage is TRBV5-1 and J usage is TRBJ2-3; D ambiguous. V dropped 3 bases and J dropped 8 bases, with 16 bases sitting between them. Germline V gene sequence: CDR1 SGHRS, CDR2 YFSETQ. CDR3 size: 14 residues. The CDR3 loop reads CASSSETSLRTQYF. Written as DNA, the CDR3 is TGCGCCAGCAGCTCGGAGACTTCCCTCCGTACGCAGTATTTT.

About this clonotype: A much larger clone sits a single nucleotide away, making a read error possible. Here the CDR3 omits its conserved ending phenylalanine or tryptophan, so a read error is the likely source. The gene calls are TRBV7-8 and TRBJ1-1; D ambiguous. The CDR3 is made up of 15 amino acids. Germline CDR1 is SGHVS and CDR2 is FQNEAQ. V dropped 7 bases and J dropped 0 bases, with 15 bases sitting between them. The CDR3 spells CASNSLSSVNTEAFL. DNA for the CDR3: TGTGCCAGCAACTCATTGTCCTCCGTGAACACTGAAGCTTTCCTT.

The J gene is TRBJ1-4, the V gene TRBV20-1; unclear D gene. Germline CDR1 and CDR2: DFQATT and SNEGSKA (reference sequence). This CDR3 contains 12 residues. V was trimmed by 0 bases and J by 8 bases, leaving 7 bases between them. As DNA, the CDR3 is TGCAGTGCTAGAGACCTCGGAGAAAAACTGTTTTTT. Amino acids: CSARDLGEKLFF.

CDR3 bases: TGTGCCAGCAGCCCGACCCAAACCGCTGAAGCTTTCTTT. Amino acid sequence: CASSPTQTAEAFF. This sequence joins TRBV7-9 and TRBJ1-1; D uncertain. This CDR3 region has 13 residues. The V gene lost 5 bases and the J gene lost 6 bases, with 13 bases spanning the gap. Germline V gene sequence: CDR1 SEHNR, CDR2 FQNEAQ (reference sequence).

The chain employs TRBV19 and TRBJ2-1; possibly TRBD1 for D (5 bases). V lost 3 bases to trimming and J lost 8 bases, with 17 bases between them. There are 15 residues in the CDR3. Germline loops: CDR1 LNHDA, CDR2 SQIVND (reference sequence). CDR3 residues: CASSINRARADEQFF. CDR3 coding DNA: TGTGCCAGTAGTATCAATCGAGCCAGGGCCGATGAGCAGTTCTTC.

This clonotype was detected only a few times. The chain employs TRBV6-5 and TRBJ2-2, with no clear D. Looked up from germline, CDR1 is MNHEY and CDR2 is SVGAGI. There are 19 residues in the CDR3. Trimming cost V 0 bases and J 4 bases, with 21 bases left between them. The CDR3 protein is CASSYSNYHRPQCTGELFF. CDR3 DNA: TGTGCCAGCAGTTACTCGAACTACCATCGACCGCAATGCACCGGGGAGCTGTTTTTT.

This clonotype was counted only a few times. This rearrangement joins TRBV18 to TRBJ2-7, with D possibly matching TRBD2 (5 bases). This CDR3 comprises 15 residues. Germline V lookup: CDR1 KGHSH, CDR2 LQKENI. The V end was cut by 3 bases, the J end by 7 bases, with 19 bases between. CDR3 in DNA: TGTGCCAGCTCACCTAACCTGGGCTCCTCGGGAGAGCAGTACTTC. Translating gives CASSPNLGSSGEQYF. Using reference TRBV18 and TRBJ2-7 for the parts outside the CDR3, the full variable domain is NAGVMQNPRHLVRRRGQEARLRCSPMKGHSHVYWYRQLPEEGLKFMVYLQKENIIDESGMPKERFSAEFPKEGPSILRIQQVVRGDSAAYFCASSPNLGSSGEQYFGPGTRLTVT.

This clonotype occurred a few times. The chain is built from TRBV11-2 and TRBJ2-5, with D possibly TRBD2 on 5 matching bases. This CDR3 has 14 residues. CDR1 and CDR2 from the germline V gene are SGHAT and FQNNGV. The V gene lost 5 bases and the J gene lost 0 bases, with 10 bases spanning the gap. The CDR3 spells CASSRLAYQETQYF. The CDR3, as DNA: TGTGCCAGCAGCAGGTTAGCGTACCAAGAGACCCAGTACTTC. Full variable domain (remainder filled in from reference TRBV11-2 and TRBJ2-5): EAGVAQSPRYKIIEKRQSVAFWCNPISGHATLYWYQQILGQGPKLLIQFQNNGVVDDSQLPKDRFSAERLKGVDSTLKIQPAKLEDSAVYLCASSRLAYQETQYFGPGTRLLVL.

The chain employs TRBV20-1 and TRBJ2-1; TRBD2 agrees at 7 bases. This CDR3 comprises 15 residues. Trimming took 5 bases from V and 9 from J; bases not matched to a gene: 16. Germline CDR1 is DFQATT and CDR2 is SNEGSKA (reference sequence). For the CDR3, the DNA is TGCAGTGCTTTCCGGTTTGGCGGGAGTTCCGTTGAGCAGTTCTTC. Protein sequence: CSAFRFGGSSVEQFF.